This TCR beta chain was documented in a study of T cell changes during pregnancy in multiple sclerosis. Some clones are missing from TCRdb's copy, which holds only in-frame ones; the method was immunoSEQ multiplex PCR. The sample consists of tens of thousands of clones, roughly 93% of them appearing once. CDR3 size: 15 residues. The V gene lost 3 bases and the J gene lost 7 bases, with 16 bases spanning the gap. The germline CDR1 and CDR2 sequences are LNHDA and SQIVND (reference sequence). Source: peripheral blood, taken in the first trimester of pregnancy. The sequence was obtained from a female donor with multiple sclerosis, enrolled in a pregnancy study. The chain couples TRBV19 to TRBJ1-5; tentatively, D is TRBD1 (5 bases). The CDR3 sequence: CASSILPQGGQPQHF. The CDR3 region has the DNA TGTGCCAGTAGTATCCTCCCCCAGGGCGGACAGCCCCAGCATTTT.